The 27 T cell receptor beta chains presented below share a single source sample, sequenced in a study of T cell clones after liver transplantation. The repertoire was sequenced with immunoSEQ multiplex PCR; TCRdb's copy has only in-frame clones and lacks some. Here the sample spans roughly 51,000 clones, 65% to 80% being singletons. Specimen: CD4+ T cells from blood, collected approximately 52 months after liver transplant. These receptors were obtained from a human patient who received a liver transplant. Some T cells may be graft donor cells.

The CDR3 DNA sequence: TGTGCCAGCAGTTCTACAGGGAGTTCCAGCGACTATGGCTACACCTTC. Its translation: CASSSTGSSSDYGYTF. V is TRBV28 and J is TRBJ1-2; TRBD1 might be the D (6 bases). V was clipped by 4 bases and J by 3 bases, with 18 bases between them. The germline gives CDR1 MDHEN, CDR2 SYDVKM. The CDR3 extends over 16 amino acids.

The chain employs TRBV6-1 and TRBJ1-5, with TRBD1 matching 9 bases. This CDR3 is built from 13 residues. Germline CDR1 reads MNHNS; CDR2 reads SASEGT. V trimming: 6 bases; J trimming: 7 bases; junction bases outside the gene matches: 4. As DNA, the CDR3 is TGTGCCAGCAGACAGGGGGCAGGACAGCCCCAGCATTTT. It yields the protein CASRQGAGQPQHF.

This CDR3 is CATARGLVNEQYF. CDR3 nucleotide sequence: TGTGCCACGGCCCGGGGCCTAGTGAACGAGCAGTACTTC. The rearrangement links TRBV2 to TRBJ2-7, with D perhaps matching TRBD1 or TRBD2 (5 bases each). This CDR3 comprises 13 residues. Germline-derived CDR1 and CDR2 are SNHLY and FYNNEI. V was trimmed by 10 bases and J by 5 bases, leaving 18 bases between them.

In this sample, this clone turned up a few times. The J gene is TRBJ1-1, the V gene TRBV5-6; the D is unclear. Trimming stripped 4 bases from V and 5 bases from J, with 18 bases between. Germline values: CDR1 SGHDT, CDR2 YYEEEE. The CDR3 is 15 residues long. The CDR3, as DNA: TGTGCCAGCAGCCCGGCCGGGGATTGGAGGACTGAAGCTTTCTTT. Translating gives CASSPAGDWRTEAFF. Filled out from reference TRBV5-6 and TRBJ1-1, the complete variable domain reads DAGVTQSPTHLIKTRGQQVTLRCSPKSGHDTVSWYQQALGQGPQFIFQYYEEEERQRGNFPDRFSGHQFPNYSSELNVNALLLGDSALYLCASSPAGDWRTEAFFGQGTRLTVV.

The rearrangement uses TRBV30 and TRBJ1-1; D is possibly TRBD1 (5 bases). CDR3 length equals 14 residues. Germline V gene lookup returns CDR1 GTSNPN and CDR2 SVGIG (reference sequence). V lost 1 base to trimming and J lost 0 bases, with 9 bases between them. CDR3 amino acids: CAWSGKGMNTEAFF. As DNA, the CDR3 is TGTGCCTGGAGTGGTAAGGGGATGAACACTGAAGCTTTCTTT. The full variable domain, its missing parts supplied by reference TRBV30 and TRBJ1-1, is SQTIHQWPATLVQPVGSPLSLECTVEGTSNPNLYWYRQAAGRGLQLLFYSVGIGQISSEVPQNLSASRPQDRQFILSSKKLLLSDSGFYLCAWSGKGMNTEAFFGQGTRLTVV.

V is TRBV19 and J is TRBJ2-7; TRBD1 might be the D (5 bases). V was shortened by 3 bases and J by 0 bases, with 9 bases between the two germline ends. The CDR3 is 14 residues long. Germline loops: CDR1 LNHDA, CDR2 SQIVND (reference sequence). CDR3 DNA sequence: TGTGCCAGTAGTATCCAGGGCAACTCCTACGAGCAGTACTTC. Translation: CASSIQGNSYEQYF.

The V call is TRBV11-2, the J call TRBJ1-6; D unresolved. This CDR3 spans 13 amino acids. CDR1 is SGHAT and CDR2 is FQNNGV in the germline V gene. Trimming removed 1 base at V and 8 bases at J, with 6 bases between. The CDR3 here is CASSLGEHSPLHF. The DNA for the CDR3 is TGTGCCAGCAGCTTAGGGGAGCATTCACCCCTCCACTTT.

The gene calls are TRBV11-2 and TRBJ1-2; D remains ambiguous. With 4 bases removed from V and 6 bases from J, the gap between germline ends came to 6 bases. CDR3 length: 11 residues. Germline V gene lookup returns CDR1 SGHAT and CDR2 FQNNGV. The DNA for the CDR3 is TGTGCCAGCAGCTCGGGAGATGGCTACACCTTC. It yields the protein CASSSGDGYTF.

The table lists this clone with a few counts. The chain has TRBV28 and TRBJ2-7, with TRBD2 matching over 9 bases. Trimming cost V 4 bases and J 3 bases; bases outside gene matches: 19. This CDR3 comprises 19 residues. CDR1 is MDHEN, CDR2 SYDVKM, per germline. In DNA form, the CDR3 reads TGTGCCAGCAGTTCTGGGCAAGGCGTGGGAAGCGGGGGGCTCTACGAGCAGTACTTC. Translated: CASSSGQGVGSGGLYEQYF.

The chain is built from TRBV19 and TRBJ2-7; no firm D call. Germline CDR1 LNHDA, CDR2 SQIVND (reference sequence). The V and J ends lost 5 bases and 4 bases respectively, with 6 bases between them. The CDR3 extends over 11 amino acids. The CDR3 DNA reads TGTGCCAGTAGTGGAGAGTACGAGCAGTACTTC. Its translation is CASSGEYEQYF.

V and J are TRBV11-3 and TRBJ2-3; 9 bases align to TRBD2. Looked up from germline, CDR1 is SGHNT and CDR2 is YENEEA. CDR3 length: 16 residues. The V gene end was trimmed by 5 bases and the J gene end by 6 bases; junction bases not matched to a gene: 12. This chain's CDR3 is CASSPGGGGAADTQYF. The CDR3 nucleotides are TGTGCCAGCAGCCCCGGTGGCGGGGGGGCCGCCGATACGCAGTATTTT.

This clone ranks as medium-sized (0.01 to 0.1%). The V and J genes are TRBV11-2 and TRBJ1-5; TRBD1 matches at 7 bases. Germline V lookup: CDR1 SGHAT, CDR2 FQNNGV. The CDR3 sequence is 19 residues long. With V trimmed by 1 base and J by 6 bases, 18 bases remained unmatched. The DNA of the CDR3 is TGTGCCAGCAGCTTAGGTCGGGCAGGGGGAGGGAGGCAAACTCAGCCCCAGCATTTT. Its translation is CASSLGRAGGGRQTQPQHF.

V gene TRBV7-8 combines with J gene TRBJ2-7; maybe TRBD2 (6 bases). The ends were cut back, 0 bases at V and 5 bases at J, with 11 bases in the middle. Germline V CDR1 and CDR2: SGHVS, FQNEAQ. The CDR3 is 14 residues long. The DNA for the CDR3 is TGTGCCAGCAGCTTAGCCTCTTGGGGGGACGAGCAGTACTTC. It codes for CASSLASWGDEQYF.

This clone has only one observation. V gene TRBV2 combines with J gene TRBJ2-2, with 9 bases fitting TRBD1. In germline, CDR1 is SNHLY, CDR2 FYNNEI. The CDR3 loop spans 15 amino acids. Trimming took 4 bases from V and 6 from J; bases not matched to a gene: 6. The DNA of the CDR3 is TGTGCCAGCAGTGGGGCAGGGGACAGGGCCGGGGAGCTGTTTTTT. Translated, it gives CASSGAGDRAGELFF. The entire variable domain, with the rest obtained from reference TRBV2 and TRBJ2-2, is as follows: EPEVTQTPSHQVTQMGQEVILRCVPISNHLYFYWYRQILGQKVEFLVSFYNNEISEKSEIFDDQFSVERPDGSNFTLKIRSTKLEDSAMYFCASSGAGDRAGELFFGEGSRLTVL.

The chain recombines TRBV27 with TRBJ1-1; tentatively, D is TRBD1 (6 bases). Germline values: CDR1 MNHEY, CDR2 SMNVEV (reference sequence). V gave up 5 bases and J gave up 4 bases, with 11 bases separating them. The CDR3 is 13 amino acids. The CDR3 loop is CASSPRRGTEAFF. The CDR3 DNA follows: TGTGCCAGCAGTCCCCGCAGGGGCACTGAAGCTTTCTTT.

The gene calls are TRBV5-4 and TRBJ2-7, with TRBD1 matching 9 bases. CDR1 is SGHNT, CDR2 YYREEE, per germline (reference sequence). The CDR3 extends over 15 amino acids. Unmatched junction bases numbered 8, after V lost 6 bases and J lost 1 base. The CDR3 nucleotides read TGTGCCAGCACCCCGGGACAGGGTAGATCCTACGAGCAGTACTTC. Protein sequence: CASTPGQGRSYEQYF.

CDR3 DNA sequence: TGTGCCAGTAGTATCAGTTGGCAGCCGAATCAGCCCCAGCATTTT. Amino acid sequence: CASSISWQPNQPQHF. The chain has TRBV19 and TRBJ1-5; D not certain. Germline CDR1 reads LNHDA; CDR2 reads SQIVND (reference sequence). The CDR3 is 15 amino acids. V was cut by 3 bases and J by 4 bases, with 13 bases left in between. The full variable domain, in which reference TRBV19 and TRBJ1-5 provide the parts outside the CDR3, is DGGITQSPKYLFRKEGQNVTLSCEQNLNHDAMYWYRQDPGQGLRLIYYSQIVNDFQKGDIAEGYSVSREKKESFPLTVTSAQKNPTAFYLCASSISWQPNQPQHFGDGTRLSIL.

CDR3 amino acids: CASSLDHGTLQEQYF. CDR3 sequence (DNA): TGTGCCAGCAGCTTAGACCACGGGACCCTCCAGGAGCAGTACTTC. The genes are TRBV7-8 and TRBJ2-7; D is possibly TRBD1 or TRBD2 (5 bases each). This CDR3 comprises 15 residues. Germline V gives CDR1 SGHVS, CDR2 FQNEAQ. With 1 base removed from V and 7 bases from J, the gap between germline ends came to 17 bases.

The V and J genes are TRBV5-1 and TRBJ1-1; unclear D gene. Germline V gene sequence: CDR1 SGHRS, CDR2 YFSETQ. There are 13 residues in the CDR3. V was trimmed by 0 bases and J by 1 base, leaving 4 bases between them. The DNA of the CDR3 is TGCGCCAGCAGCTTGGCACAGAACACTGAAGCTTTCTTT. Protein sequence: CASSLAQNTEAFF.

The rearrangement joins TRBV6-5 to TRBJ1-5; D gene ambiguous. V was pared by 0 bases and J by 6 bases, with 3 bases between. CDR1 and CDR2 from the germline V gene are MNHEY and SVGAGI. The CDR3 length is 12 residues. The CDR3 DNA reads TGTGCCAGCAGTTACTCTGGTCAGCCCCAGCATTTT. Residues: CASSYSGQPQHF.

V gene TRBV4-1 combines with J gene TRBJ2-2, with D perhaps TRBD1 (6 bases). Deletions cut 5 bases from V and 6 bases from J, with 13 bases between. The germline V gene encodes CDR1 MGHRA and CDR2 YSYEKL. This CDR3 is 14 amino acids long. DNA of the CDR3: TGCGCCAGCAGCGCCAATCGACAGGCCGGGGAGCTGTTTTTT. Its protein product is CASSANRQAGELFF.

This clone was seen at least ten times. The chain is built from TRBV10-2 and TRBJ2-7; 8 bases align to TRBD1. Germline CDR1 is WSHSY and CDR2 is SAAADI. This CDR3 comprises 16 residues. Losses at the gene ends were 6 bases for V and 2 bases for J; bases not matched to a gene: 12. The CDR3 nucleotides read TGCGCCAGCAGCCGATTACAGGGGGAAAGAGCCTACGAGCAGTACTTC. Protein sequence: CASSRLQGERAYEQYF.

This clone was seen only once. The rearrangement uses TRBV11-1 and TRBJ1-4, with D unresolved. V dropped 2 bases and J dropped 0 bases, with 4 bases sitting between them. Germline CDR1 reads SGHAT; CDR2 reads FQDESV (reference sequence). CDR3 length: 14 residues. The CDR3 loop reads CASSLIATNEKLFF. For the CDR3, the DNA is TGTGCCAGCAGCTTAATCGCAACTAATGAAAAACTGTTTTTT. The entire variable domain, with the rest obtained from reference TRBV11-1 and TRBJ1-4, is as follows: EAEVAQSPRYKITEKSQAVAFWCDPISGHATLYWYRQILGQGPELLVQFQDESVVDDSQLPKDRFSAERLKGVDSTLKIQPAELGDSAMYLCASSLIATNEKLFFGSGTQLSVL.

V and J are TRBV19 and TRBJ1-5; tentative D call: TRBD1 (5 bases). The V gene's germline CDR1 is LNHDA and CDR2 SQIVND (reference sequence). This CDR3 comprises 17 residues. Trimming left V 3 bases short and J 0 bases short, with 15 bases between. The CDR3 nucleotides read TGTGCCAGTAGTATGGAAGGGACGGATATTAGCAATCAGCCCCAGCATTTT. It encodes CASSMEGTDISNQPQHF.

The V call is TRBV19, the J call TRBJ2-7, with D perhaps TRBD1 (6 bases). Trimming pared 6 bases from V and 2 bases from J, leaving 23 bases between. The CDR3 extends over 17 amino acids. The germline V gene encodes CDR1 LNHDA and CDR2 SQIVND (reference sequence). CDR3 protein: CASSPLASTGSTYEQYF. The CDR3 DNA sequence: TGTGCCAGTAGCCCCCTCGCGTCGACAGGTTCGACCTACGAGCAGTACTTC.

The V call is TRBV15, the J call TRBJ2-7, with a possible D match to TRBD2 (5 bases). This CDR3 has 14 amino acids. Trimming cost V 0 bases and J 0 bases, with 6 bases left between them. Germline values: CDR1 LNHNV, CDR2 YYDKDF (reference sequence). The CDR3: CATSRDGGSYEQYF. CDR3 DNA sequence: TGTGCCACCAGCAGAGATGGAGGCTCCTACGAGCAGTACTTC.

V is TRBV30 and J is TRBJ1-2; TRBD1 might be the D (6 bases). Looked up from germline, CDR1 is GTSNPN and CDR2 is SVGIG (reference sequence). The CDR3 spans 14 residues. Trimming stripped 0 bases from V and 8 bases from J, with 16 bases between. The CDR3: CAWSVMGAQEGYTF. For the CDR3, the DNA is TGTGCCTGGAGTGTAATGGGGGCACAGGAGGGCTACACCTTC.